This T cell receptor (beta chain) was obtained from a study of CD8 T cells in ankylosing spondylitis. TCR beta libraries were made by quantitative 5'-RACE with molecular barcodes. One entry per CDR3 protein results from TCRdb running MiXCR on the 5' RACE reads. The repertoire holds 200,000 to 300,000 distinct CDR3 sequences, about 9.1% seen once, with about 6.8% in the top ten. Ten or more counts support this clonotype. Its specificity is not known. Points from the study as a whole: There was a TCR beta motif, made of eight highly homologous variants, that appeared characteristic of ankylosing spondylitis blood.

The CDR3 is made up of 13 amino acids. V was clipped by 2 bases and J by 9 bases, with 13 bases between them. Germline CDR1 LGHNA, CDR2 YSLEER. The clonotype originates from a male donor with ankylosing spondylitis or in good health (not recorded which). What was sequenced was blood, either unsorted or a sorted T cell fraction (not recorded which). The chain links TRBV4-3 to TRBJ2-5; no reliable D call. The DNA for the CDR3 is TGCGCCAGCAGCCAAAGAGAAGCACGGGCCCAGTACTTC. Residues: CASSQREARAQYF.